This T cell receptor (beta chain) came from a study of OX40 agonist ivuxolimab in advanced cancers. Study background: The patients got ivuxolimab, which is an agonistic anti-OX40 (CD134) antibody.

Patients who had autoimmune disease history or got systemic immunosuppression were left out. Baseline was the first blood sampling point, followed by cycle 4 day 1 and cycle 7 day 1. This CDR3 comprises 13 residues. Trimming took off 5 bases at V and 3 bases at J, with 8 bases between the two ends. The germline V gene encodes CDR1 SGHTA and CDR2 FQGNSA. This clone was counted only a few times. Repertoires were generated with immunoSEQ multiplex PCR, while TCRdb's copy carries only in-frame clones and drops some. The repertoire consists of 85,000 to 130,000 clones, with 90% occurring once and the leading ten covering over 0.3%.

The chain recombines TRBV7-2 with TRBJ1-5; D is unclear. The sample consisted of CD4+ or CD8+ T cells sorted from blood, taken in a trial of the OX40 agonist ivuxolimab. The sequence was obtained from an adult with an advanced solid tumor such as melanoma, head and neck, liver or kidney cancer. This chain's CDR3 is CASSPRYNQPQHF. In DNA, the CDR3 is TGTGCCAGCAGCCCAAGATACAATCAGCCCCAGCATTTT.